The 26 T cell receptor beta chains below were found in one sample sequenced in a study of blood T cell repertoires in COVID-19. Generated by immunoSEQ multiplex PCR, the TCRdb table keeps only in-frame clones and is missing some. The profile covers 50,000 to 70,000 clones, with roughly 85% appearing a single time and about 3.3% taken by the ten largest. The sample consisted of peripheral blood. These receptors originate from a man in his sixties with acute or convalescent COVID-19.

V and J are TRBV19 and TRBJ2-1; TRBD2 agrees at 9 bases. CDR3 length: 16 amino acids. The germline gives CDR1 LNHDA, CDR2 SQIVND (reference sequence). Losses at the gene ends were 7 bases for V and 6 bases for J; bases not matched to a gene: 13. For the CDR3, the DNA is TGTGCCAGTAAGTCCCGGCTAGCGGGGCACCTCAATGAGCAGTTCTTC. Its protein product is CASKSRLAGHLNEQFF. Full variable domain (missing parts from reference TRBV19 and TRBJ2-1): DGGITQSPKYLFRKEGQNVTLSCEQNLNHDAMYWYRQDPGQGLRLIYYSQIVNDFQKGDIAEGYSVSREKKESFPLTVTSAQKNPTAFYLCASKSRLAGHLNEQFFGPGTRLTVL.

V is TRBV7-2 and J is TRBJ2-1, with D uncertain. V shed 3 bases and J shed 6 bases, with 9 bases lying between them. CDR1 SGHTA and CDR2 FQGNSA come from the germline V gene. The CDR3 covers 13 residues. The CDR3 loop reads CASSFSPSNEQFF. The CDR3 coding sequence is TGTGCCAGCAGCTTCTCCCCGTCCAATGAGCAGTTCTTC.

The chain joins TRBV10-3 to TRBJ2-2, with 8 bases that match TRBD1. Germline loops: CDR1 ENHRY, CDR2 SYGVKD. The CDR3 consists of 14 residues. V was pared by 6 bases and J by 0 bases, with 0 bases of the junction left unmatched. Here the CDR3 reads CAIRQGANTGELFF. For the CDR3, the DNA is TGTGCCATCAGACAGGGGGCGAACACCGGGGAGCTGTTTTTT.

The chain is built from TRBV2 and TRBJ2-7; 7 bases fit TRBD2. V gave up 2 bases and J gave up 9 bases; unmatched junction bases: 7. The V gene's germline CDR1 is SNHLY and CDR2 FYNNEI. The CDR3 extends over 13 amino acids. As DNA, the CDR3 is TGTGCCAGCAGTGAAACCCAACCGGGGGGGCAGTACTTC. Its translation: CASSETQPGGQYF.

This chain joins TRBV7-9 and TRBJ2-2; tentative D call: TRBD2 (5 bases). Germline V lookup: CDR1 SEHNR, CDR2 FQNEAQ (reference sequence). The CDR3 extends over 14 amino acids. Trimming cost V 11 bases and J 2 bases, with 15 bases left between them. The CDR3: CAFIREFNTGELFF. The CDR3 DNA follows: TGTGCCTTTATCCGGGAATTCAACACCGGGGAGCTGTTTTTT.

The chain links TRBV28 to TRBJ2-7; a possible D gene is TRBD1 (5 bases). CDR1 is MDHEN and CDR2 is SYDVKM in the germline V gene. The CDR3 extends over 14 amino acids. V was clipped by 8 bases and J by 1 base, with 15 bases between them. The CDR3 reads CASGLRQHSYEQYF. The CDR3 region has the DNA TGTGCCAGCGGGTTGCGACAGCATTCCTACGAGCAGTACTTC.

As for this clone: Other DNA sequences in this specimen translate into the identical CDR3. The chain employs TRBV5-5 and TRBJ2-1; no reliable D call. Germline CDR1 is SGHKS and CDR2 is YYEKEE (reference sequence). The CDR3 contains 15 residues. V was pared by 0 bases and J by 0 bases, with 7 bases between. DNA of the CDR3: TGTGCCAGCAGCTTGGCCGCGAGCTCCTACAATGAGCAGTTCTTC. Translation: CASSLAASSYNEQFF.

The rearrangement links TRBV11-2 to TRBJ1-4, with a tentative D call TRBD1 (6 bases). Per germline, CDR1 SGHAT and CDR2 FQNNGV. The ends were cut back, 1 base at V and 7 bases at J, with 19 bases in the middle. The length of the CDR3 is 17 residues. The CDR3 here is CASSLGLGGGAGEKLFF. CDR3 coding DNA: TGTGCCAGCAGCTTAGGCCTTGGTGGGGGCGCGGGTGAAAAACTGTTTTTT.

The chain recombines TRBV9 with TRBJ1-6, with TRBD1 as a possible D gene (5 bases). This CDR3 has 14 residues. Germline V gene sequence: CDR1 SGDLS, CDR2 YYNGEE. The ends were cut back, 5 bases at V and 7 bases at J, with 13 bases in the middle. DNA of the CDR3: TGTGCCAGCAGGCGGGACGCTCTAAATTCACCCCTCCACTTT. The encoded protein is CASRRDALNSPLHF.

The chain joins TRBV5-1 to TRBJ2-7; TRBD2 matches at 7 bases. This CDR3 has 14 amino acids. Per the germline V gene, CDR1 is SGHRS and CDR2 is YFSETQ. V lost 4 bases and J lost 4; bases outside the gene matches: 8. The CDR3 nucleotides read TGCGCCAGCAGCCCGGGGGGACCTAGATACGAGCAGTACTTC. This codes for CASSPGGPRYEQYF.

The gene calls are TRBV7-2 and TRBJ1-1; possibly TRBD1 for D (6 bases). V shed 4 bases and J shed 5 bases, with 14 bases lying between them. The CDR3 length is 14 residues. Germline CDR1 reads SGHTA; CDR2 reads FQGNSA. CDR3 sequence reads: CASSSWGGQTEAFF. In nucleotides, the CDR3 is TGTGCCAGCAGCTCCTGGGGGGGGCAAACTGAAGCTTTCTTT.

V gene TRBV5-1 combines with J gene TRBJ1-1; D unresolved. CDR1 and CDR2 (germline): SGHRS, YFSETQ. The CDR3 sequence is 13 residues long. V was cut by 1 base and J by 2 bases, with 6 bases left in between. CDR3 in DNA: TGCGCCAGCAGCTTGAATCCTAACACTGAAGCTTTCTTT. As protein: CASSLNPNTEAFF.

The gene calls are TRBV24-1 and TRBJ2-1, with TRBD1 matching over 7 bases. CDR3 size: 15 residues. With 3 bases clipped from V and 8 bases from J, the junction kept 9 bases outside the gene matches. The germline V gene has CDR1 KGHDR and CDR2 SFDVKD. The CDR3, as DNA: TGTGCCACCAGTGATCCTTTTAGACAGGGCGATGAGCAGTTCTTC. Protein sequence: CATSDPFRQGDEQFF.

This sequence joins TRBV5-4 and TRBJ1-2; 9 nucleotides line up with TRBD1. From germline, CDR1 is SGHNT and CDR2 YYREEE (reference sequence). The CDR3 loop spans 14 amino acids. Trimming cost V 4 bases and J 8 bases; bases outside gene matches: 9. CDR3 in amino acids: CASSVPGQGSGYTF. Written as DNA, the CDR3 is TGTGCCAGCAGCGTACCGGGACAGGGATCAGGCTACACCTTC.

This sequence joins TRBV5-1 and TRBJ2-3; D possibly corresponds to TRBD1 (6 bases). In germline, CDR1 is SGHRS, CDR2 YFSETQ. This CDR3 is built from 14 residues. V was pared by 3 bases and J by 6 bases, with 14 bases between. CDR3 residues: CASSSGERGDTQYF. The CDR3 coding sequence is TGCGCCAGCAGCTCTGGCGAGAGGGGGGATACGCAGTATTTT.

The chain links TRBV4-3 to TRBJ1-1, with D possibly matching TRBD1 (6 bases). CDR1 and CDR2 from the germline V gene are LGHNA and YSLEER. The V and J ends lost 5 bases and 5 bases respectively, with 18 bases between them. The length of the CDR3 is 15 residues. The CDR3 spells CASSSSGGAWTEAFF. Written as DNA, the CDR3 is TGCGCCAGCAGCTCATCGGGGGGCGCTTGGACTGAAGCTTTCTTT.

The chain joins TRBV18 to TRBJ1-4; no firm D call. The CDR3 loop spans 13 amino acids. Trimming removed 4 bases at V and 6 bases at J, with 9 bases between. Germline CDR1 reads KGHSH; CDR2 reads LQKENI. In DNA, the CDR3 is TGTGCCAGCTCACGGCTGGGCGATGAAAAACTGTTTTTT. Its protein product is CASSRLGDEKLFF.

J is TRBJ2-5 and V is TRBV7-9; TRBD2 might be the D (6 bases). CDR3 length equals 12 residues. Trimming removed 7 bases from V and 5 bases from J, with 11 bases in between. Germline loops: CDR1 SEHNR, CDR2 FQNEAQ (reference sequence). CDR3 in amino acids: CASTPGGETQYF. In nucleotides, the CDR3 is TGTGCCAGCACCCCTGGGGGGGAGACCCAGTACTTC.

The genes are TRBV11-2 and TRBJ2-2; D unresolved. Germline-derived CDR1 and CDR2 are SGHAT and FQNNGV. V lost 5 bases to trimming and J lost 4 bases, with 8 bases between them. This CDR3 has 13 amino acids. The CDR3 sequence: CASSPTGTGELFF. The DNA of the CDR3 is TGTGCCAGCAGCCCAACGGGCACCGGGGAGCTGTTTTTT.

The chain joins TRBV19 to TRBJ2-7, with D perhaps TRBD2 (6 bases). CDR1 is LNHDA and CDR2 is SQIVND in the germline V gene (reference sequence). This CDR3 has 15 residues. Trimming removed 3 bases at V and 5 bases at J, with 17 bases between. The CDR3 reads CASSIGQGGLDEQYF. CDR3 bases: TGTGCCAGTAGTATTGGGCAGGGAGGTCTGGACGAGCAGTACTTC.

Written as DNA, the CDR3 is TGCAGCGTTGAAATGAGTCGGGATGGCTACACCTTC. It codes for CSVEMSRDGYTF. This sequence joins TRBV29-1 and TRBJ1-2; D gene unclear. V was shortened by 2 bases and J by 6 bases, with 10 bases between the two germline ends. The CDR3 sequence is 12 residues long. CDR1 is SQVTM and CDR2 is ANQGSEA in the germline V gene.

The CDR3 sequence: CASSIGSSPGANVLTF. Here the CDR3 DNA reads TGTGCCAGTAGTATCGGGAGTTCCCCGGGGGCCAACGTCCTGACTTTC. This chain links TRBV19 with TRBJ2-6, with a tentative D call TRBD2 (6 bases). Trimming took off 3 bases at V and 4 bases at J, with 13 bases between the two ends. CDR1 is LNHDA, CDR2 SQIVND, per germline (reference sequence). This CDR3 comprises 16 residues.

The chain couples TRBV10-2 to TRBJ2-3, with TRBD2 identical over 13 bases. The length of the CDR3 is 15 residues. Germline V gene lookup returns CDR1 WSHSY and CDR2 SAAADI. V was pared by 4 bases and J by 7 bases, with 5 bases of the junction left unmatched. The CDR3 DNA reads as TGCGCCAGCAGTGGGACTAGCGGGGGAGGGAATACGCAGTATTTT. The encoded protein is CASSGTSGGGNTQYF.

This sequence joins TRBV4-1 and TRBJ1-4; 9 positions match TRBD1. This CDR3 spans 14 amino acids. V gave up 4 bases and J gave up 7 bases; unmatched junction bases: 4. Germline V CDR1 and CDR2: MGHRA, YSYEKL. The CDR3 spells CASSPGQGGEKLFF. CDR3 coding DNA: TGCGCCAGCAGCCCGGGACAGGGAGGTGAAAAACTGTTTTTT.

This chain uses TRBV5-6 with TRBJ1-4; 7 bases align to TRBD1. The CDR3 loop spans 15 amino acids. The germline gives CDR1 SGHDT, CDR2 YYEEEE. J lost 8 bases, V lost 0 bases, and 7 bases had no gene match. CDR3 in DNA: TGTGCCAGCAGCTTGGATCGGCAGGGACAGGAAAAACTGTTTTTT. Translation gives CASSLDRQGQEKLFF.

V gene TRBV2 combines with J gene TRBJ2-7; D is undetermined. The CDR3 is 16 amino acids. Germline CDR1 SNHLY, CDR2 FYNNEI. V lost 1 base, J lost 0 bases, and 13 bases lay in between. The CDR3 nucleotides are TGTGCCAGCAGTGAAGGAGCATCCTATTTCTCCTACGAGCAGTACTTC. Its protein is CASSEGASYFSYEQYF.